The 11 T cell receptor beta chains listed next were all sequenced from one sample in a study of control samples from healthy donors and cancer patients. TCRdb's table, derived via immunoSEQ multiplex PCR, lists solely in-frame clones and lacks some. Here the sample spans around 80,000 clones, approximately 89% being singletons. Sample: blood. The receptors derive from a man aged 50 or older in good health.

DNA for the CDR3: TGTGCCAGCTCACCACTCTCCACAGATACGCAGTATTTT. Translated, it gives CASSPLSTDTQYF. This chain uses TRBV18 with TRBJ2-3; D is unresolved. This CDR3 contains 13 residues. Looked up from germline, CDR1 is KGHSH and CDR2 is LQKENI. Trimming pared 1 base from V and 2 bases from J, leaving 4 bases between.

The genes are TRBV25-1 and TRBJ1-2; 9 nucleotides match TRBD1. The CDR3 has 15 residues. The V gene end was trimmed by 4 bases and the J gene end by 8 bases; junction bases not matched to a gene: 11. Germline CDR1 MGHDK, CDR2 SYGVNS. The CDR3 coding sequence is TGTGCCAGCAGTGCCCTTGTACAGGGGGCAAGGGGCTACACCTTC. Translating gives CASSALVQGARGYTF.

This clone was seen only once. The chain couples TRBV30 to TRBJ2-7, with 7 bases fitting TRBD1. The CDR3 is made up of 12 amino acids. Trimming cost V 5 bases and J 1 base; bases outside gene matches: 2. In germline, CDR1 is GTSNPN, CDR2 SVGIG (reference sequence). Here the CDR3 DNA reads TGTGCCTGGGACAGGGAATCCTACGAGCAGTACTTC. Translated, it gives CAWDRESYEQYF.

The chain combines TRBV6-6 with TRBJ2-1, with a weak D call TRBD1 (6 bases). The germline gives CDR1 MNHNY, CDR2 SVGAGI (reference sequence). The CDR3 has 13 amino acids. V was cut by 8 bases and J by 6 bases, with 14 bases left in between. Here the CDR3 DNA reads TGTGCCAGCCAGGGATCCAGGGGCAATGAGCAGTTCTTC. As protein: CASQGSRGNEQFF.

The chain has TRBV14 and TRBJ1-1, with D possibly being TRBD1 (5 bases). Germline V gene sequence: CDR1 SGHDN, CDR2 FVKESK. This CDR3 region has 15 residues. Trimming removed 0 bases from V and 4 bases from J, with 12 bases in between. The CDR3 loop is CASSQDLVRGTEAFF. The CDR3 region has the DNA TGTGCCAGCAGCCAAGATCTTGTGAGGGGCACTGAAGCTTTCTTT.

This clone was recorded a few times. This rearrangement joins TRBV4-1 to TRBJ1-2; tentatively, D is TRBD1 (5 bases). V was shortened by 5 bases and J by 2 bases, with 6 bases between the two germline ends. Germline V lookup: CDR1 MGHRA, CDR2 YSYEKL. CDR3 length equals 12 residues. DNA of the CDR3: TGCGCCAGCAGCGAGGGGAACTATGGCTACACCTTC. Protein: CASSEGNYGYTF.

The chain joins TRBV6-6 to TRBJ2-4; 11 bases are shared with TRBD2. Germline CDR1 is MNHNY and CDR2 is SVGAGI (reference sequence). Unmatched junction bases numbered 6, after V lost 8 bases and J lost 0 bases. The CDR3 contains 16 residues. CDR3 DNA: TGTGCCAGCCACCGTCTAGCGGGGGGAGCCAAAAACATTCAGTACTTC. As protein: CASHRLAGGAKNIQYF.

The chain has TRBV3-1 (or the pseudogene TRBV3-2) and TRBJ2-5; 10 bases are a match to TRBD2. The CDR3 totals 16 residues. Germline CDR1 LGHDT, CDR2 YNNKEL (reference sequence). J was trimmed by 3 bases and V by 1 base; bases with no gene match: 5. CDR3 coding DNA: TGTGCCAGCAGCCAAGGGCAACTAGCGGGGAAAGAGACCCAGTACTTC. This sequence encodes CASSQGQLAGKETQYF.

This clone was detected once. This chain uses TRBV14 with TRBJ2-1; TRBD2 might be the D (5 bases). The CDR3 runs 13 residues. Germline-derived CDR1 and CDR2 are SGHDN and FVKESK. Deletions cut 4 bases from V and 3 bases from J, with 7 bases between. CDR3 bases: TGTGCCAGCAGCCCCCGGGACTACAATGAGCAGTTCTTC. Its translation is CASSPRDYNEQFF.

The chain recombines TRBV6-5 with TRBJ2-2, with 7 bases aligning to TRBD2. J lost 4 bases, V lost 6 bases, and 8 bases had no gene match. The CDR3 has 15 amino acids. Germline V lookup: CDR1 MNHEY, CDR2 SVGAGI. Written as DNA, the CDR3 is TGTGCCAGCAGCCGAGGACTAGAGTTCACCGGGGAGCTGTTTTTT. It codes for CASSRGLEFTGELFF.

The CDR3 loop is CATSRDLDSGVNEQFF. For the CDR3, the DNA is TGTGCCACCAGCAGAGATCTTGATAGCGGGGTGAATGAGCAGTTCTTC. The rearrangement joins TRBV15 to TRBJ2-1, with TRBD2 identical over 8 bases. The V segment lost 0 bases and the J segment 7 bases; nucleotides outside the gene matches: 8. Germline CDR1 LNHNV, CDR2 YYDKDF (reference sequence). The CDR3 covers 16 residues.